Listed below are T cell receptor beta chains from one sample, sequenced in a study of a mutant IDH1 vaccine in newly diagnosed glioma. Sequencing was performed with immunoSEQ multiplex PCR; in TCRdb, only in-frame clones are kept and a portion is missing. The sample contains some 67,000 clones, about 86% of which appear only once. This specimen was peripheral blood mononuclear cells (PBMCs), taken from a glioma patient treated with radiotherapy, temozolomide or both. These receptor sequences come from a woman aged 18-35 years with glioma. Some clones in this sample may be carry-over from other donors' samples. The CDR3 runs from the conserved cysteine through the conserved F or W. D genes are given only for firm matches.

TRBD1	TRBV15	TRBJ1-2	CATSPRQGNNYGYTF
TRBD2	TRBV9	TRBJ2-7	CASSVGASGAYEQYF
TRBD2	TRBV9	TRBJ2-7	CASSRQAGDGEQYF
NA	TRBV2	TRBJ1-5	CASTTTSHQPQHF
TRBD2	TRBV25-1	TRBJ2-1	CASGLAGYNEQFF
NA	TRBV21-1	TRBJ2-1	CASSKVASVSYNEQFF
NA	TRBV7-9	TRBJ2-2	CASSSLLEKGTGELFF
NA	TRBV9	NA	CASSAGTPGSSYEQYF
NA	TRBV5-1	TRBJ1-1	CASSLHVNTEAFF
NA	TRBV7-9	TRBJ2-4	CASELGIGDIQYF
TRBD1	TRBV27	TRBJ1-6	CASSIRQGQAPLHF
NA	TRBV4-1	TRBJ2-7	CASSPGGAVRVQYF
NA	TRBV2	TRBJ2-1	CASSEALGGRSEQFF
NA	TRBV9	TRBJ2-7	CASSAGLGGHHEQYF
NA	TRBV11-3	TRBJ2-7	CASSSGSTYEQYF
NA	TRBV5-1	TRBJ2-1	CASGPRGSYNEQFF
NA	TRBV5-1	TRBJ2-7	CASSLWTDFSYEQYF
NA	TRBV2	TRBJ2-2	CASTRGGGELFF
NA	TRBV9	TRBJ2-1	CASSVDQAGHKKVF
NA	TRBV7-2	TRBJ2-7	CASSWGTAFSEQYF
NA	TRBV5-8	TRBJ2-5	CASSLGGRTQETQYF
NA	TRBV5-4	TRBJ1-2	CASSLDRTPDYGYTF
NA	TRBV29-1	TRBJ1-2	CSVAKGLWGYTF
NA	TRBV7-6	TRBJ2-5	CASSLVENGFIQETQYF
TRBD2	TRBV7-9	TRBJ2-3	CASSLWGLAGGRDTDTQYF
TRBD1	TRBV9	TRBJ2-7	CASSVGDSETYEQYF
NA	TRBV2	TRBJ1-2	CASSEARDSNGYTF
TRBD2	TRBV11-3	TRBJ2-2	CASSHSGSVTGELFF
TRBD1	TRBV10-1	TRBJ1-1	CASSETGGGIDEAFF
TRBD2	TRBV19	TRBJ2-3	CASSSGSTDTQYF
TRBD1	TRBV6-6	TRBJ1-1	CASSYLQGGTEAFF
TRBD1	TRBV4-3	TRBJ1-1	CASSQVWAGGTEAFF
NA	TRBV19	TRBJ2-5	CASRDTQETQYF
NA	TRBV5-4	TRBJ1-1	CASSLEPHKGTFF
TRBD1	TRBV14	TRBJ1-6	CASSQRTGHNSPLHF
TRBD2	TRBV2	TRBJ2-1	CASRGTTDYNEQFF
NA	TRBV14	TRBJ1-4	CASSPTTGPRNEKLFF
NA	TRBV30	TRBJ1-2	CAWRLPGGGGYGYTF
TRBD2	TRBV14	TRBJ2-5	CASSQGGGRRRETQYF
TRBD1	TRBV6-1	TRBJ2-7	CASSGPGDRAYEQYF
NA	TRBV7-9	TRBJ1-1	CASSLADGQKTEAFF
TRBD1	TRBV9	TRBJ1-1	CASSVEDRVTEAFF
TRBD1	TRBV6-1	TRBJ1-1	CASRQGEGTEAFF
NA	TRBV6-6	TRBJ1-5	CASSSSRGQPQHF
NA	TRBV10-1	TRBJ2-1	CASSAGRDPYNEQFF
NA	TRBV7-9	TRBJ2-5	CASSLARDIQETQYF
NA	TRBV30	TRBJ2-1	CAWSVGSEQFF
NA	TRBV6-6	TRBJ2-3	CASRPVGAPTDTQYF
TRBD2	TRBV6-1	TRBJ2-3	CASSRAGVTDTQYF
TRBD2	TRBV14	TRBJ2-5	CASSQGLAGGQETQYF
TRBD2	TRBV9	TRBJ2-7	CASSLGGGSYEQYF
NA	TRBV25-1	TRBJ2-7	CASSTPYEQYF
NA	TRBV5-6	TRBJ2-6	CASTQIRGRPGANVLTF
NA	TRBV5-6	TRBJ2-7	CASSPVGYGEQYF
NA	TRBV11-2	TRBJ1-2	CASSLEPQGHGYTF
NA	TRBV2	TRBJ1-1	CASSEPLDNGHTEAFF
TRBD1	TRBV30	TRBJ1-5	CAWSTRGYSNQPQHF
TRBD1	TRBV5-6	TRBJ2-7	CASSFTTGPGYEQYF